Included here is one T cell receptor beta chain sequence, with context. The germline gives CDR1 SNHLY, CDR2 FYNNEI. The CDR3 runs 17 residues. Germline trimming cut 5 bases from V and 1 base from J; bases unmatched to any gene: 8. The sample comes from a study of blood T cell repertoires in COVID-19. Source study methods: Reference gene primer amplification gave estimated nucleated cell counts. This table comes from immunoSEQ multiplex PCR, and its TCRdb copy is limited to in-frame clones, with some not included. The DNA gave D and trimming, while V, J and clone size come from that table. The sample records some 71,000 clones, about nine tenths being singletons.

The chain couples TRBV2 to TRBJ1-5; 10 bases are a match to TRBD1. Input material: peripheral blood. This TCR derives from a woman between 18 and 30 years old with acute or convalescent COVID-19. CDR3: CASSWTGGDPSNQPQHF. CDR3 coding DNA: TGTGCCAGCAGTTGGACAGGGGGGGACCCAAGCAATCAGCCCCAGCATTTT. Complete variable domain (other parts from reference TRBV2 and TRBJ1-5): EPEVTQTPSHQVTQMGQEVILRCVPISNHLYFYWYRQILGQKVEFLVSFYNNEISEKSEIFDDQFSVERPDGSNFTLKIRSTKLEDSAMYFCASSWTGGDPSNQPQHFGDGTRLSIL.